This T cell receptor (beta chain) originates from a study of blood T cell repertoires in COVID-19 (dated by TCRdb to the early 2020s). About the study as a whole: Samples from collaborators originated in the United States, Italy and Spain and spanned both the acute and convalescent phases of COVID-19. Where HLA class I and class II types were available, the types were taken from metadata supplied by the sample provider, not from assay-based typing. The samples were drawn from two sources: the first 160 participants of the ongoing ImmuneRACE study, and 1,254 subjects contributed by 6 global collaborators. Subjects who had been exposed to COVID-19, were actively infected with it, or had recovered from it provided the deeply sampled blood TCRbeta repertoires that made up the dataset. Nearly every sample came with metadata listing a de-identified subject ID, COVID-19 status, age in years and sex. The prospective study material was composed of cDNA or gDNA derived from T cells, B-cell-depleted T cells, or PBMCs. The repertoires were released in a freely available public database meant as a resource for research on the immune response to SARS-CoV-2. Here is what the overall study found, with its caveats: The amount of clinical and demographic metadata varied by source and participant and was provided uncurated.

The germline V gene (reference sequence) sets CDR1 to LNHDA and CDR2 to SQIVND. Compared with germline, V lacks 6 bases and J lacks 2 bases; bases without a gene match: 6. The CDR3 sequence holds 15 residues, the cysteine and phenylalanine included. Of all the DNA, just the CDR3 is kept, 45 bases in frame from base 1. TCRbeta CDR3 regions were amplified from genomic DNA using the immunoSEQ Assay, a bias-controlled multiplex PCR. The paper's data handling went like this. The number of nucleated cells in each sample was estimated from the amplification of reference gene primers within the assay. Sequence reads were collapsed and filtered to measure the absolute abundance of every unique TCRbeta CDR3 rearrangement. For each sample, productive Simpson clonality was calculated as the square root of Simpson's diversity index across productive rearrangements. Not all clones reach the TCRdb copy of this immuneACCESS table, which keeps in-frame sequences only. Checked studies attribute under half of the gap to unresolved V genes and leave the rest unexplained. That table gives V, J and clone size, and the DNA gave D and trimming. Recorded for this sample are about 49,000 clones; 65% to 90% of them occurred a single time. 20% to 25% of the sample is held by the ten biggest clonotypes.

In Seattle, one collaborating source enrolled patients while the infection was active and tracked those patients longitudinally over the course of disease. Each collaborating institution followed its own protocols to collect whole blood in K2EDTA tubes. Collaborator samples were shipped for TCRbeta analysis as frozen whole blood, isolated PBMCs, or DNA extracted from either sample type. To note about this clone: Its antigen is unknown. There are no base qualities to consult, and no much larger clone falls within one base.

This sequence was found in a woman aged 80 or over with COVID-19, enrolled during active disease. This chain joins TRBV19 to TRBJ2-7, with 11 bases matching TRBD2. The sample taken for sequencing was peripheral blood. The encoded CDR3 is CASSQTSGIAYEQYF. The nucleotides read TGTGCCAGTAGCCAGACTAGCGGGATCGCCTACGAGCAGTACTTC.